The sequence of this T cell receptor (beta chain) was determined in a study of human T cells and chemical hapten exposure. Study-wide context: TCR yields per sample varied mostly from small pooled library volume differences.

Time point of the sample: healthy volunteer bleed at 6 weeks. The authors extracted total RNA from unfractionated whole blood. This clonotype was observed many times. The CDR3 covers 12 residues. The germline gives CDR1 SQVTM, CDR2 ANQGSEA. V dropped 4 bases and J dropped 6 bases, with 12 bases sitting between them. The library put unique molecular identifiers onto individual cDNA molecules. A single record per CDR3 protein comes from TCRdb applying MiXCR to the RACE reads. Of about 65,000 distinct CDR3 sequences detected, around 6.3% appear once; the ten largest clones hold around 3.6%. The receptor comes from a female donor in good health. Some clones in this sample may be carry-over from other donors' samples. The chain has TRBV29-1 and TRBJ1-1, with D perhaps TRBD1 (5 bases). Sequencing was performed on whole blood. In nucleotides, the CDR3 is TGCAGCGTTGCGCAGGGCGGTGCTGAAGCTTTCTTT. It codes for CSVAQGGAEAFF.